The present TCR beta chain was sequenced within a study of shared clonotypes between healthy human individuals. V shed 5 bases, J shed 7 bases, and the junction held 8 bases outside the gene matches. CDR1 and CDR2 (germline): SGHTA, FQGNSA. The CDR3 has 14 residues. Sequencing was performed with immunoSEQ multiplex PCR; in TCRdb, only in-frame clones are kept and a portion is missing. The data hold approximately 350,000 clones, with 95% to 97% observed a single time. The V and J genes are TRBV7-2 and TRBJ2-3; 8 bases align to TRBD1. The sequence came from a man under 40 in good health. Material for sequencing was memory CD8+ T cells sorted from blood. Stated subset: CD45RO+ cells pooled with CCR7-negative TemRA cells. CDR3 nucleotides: TGTGCCAGCAGCCAGGGGGCGACGCTCAATACGCAGTATTTT. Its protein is CASSQGATLNTQYF.